These T cell receptor beta chains were read from a single sample in a study of blood T cell repertoires in COVID-19. TCRdb's table, derived via immunoSEQ multiplex PCR, lists solely in-frame clones and lacks some. The data contain some 350,000 clones, around 90% of them seen just once; the ten biggest clones take up roughly 3.5%. Source material: peripheral blood. All receptors derive from a woman under 30 who had recovered from COVID-19. Both conserved end residues are part of each CDR3. D genes are given only for firm matches. Where a row states a size, it is once, few, many or the class of an expanded clone; other rows omit it.

v_gene,d_gene,j_gene,abundance,CDR3nt,CDR3aa
TRBV12-3/TRBV12-4,NA,TRBJ1-1,NA,TGTGCCAGCAGTTTGGTAGCGGACGCTGAAGCTTTCTTT,CASSLVADAEAFF
TRBV24-1,TRBD1,TRBJ2-1,once,TGTGCCACCAGTGGCCAGGGGGCTAGCTCCTACAATGAGCAGTTCTTC,CATSGQGASSYNEQFF
TRBV4-3,NA,TRBJ2-1,once,TGCGCCAGCAGCCAAGGCAGATACACCCTTTTCGATGAGCAGTTCTTC,CASSQGRYTLFDEQFF
TRBV14,NA,TRBJ1-2,NA,TGTGCCAGCAGCCAAGATCTGGGCTGGGGCTACACCTTC,CASSQDLGWGYTF
TRBV5-1,TRBD2,TRBJ2-5,NA,TGCGCCAGCAGCCGGGAGGGACTAGCGGGAGATTCGGAGACCCAGTACTTC,CASSREGLAGDSETQYF
TRBV4-3,NA,TRBJ1-2,NA,TGCGCCAGCAGCCCCCAAACGGGGGATGGCTACACCTTC,CASSPQTGDGYTF
TRBV7-9,TRBD1,TRBJ1-2,NA,TGTGCCAGCAGCCCTGGGACAGAGTTTAACTATGGCTACACCTTC,CASSPGTEFNYGYTF
TRBV13,TRBD2,TRBJ2-5,NA,TGTGCCAGCAGTCCGGGACTAGCGGGAGGTGGAGCAGAGACCCAGTACTTC,CASSPGLAGGGAETQYF
TRBV10-3,NA,TRBJ1-1,NA,TGTGCCATCAGTGAGTTACAGCAGTTCAACACTGAAGCTTTCTTT,CAISELQQFNTEAFF
TRBV4-3,NA,TRBJ2-1,NA,TGCGCCAGCAGCCAAGAACTAAATAACTACAATGAGCAGTTCTTC,CASSQELNNYNEQFF
TRBV6-1,NA,TRBJ2-6,NA,TGTGCCAGCAGTTATTCCTCTGGGGCCAACGTCCTGACTTTC,CASSYSSGANVLTF
TRBV6-2/TRBV6-3,TRBD2,TRBJ2-5,NA,TGTGCCAGCAGTCCACTAGCGGGAGATGGAGAGACCCAGTACTTC,CASSPLAGDGETQYF
TRBV10-2,NA,TRBJ2-1,NA,TGCGCCAGCTCTCTTAACAAAAACAATGAGCAGTTCTTC,CASSLNKNNEQFF
TRBV24-1,TRBD1,TRBJ1-1,NA,TGTGCCACTATAGGGACAGGGAGTACTGAAGCTTTCTTT,CATIGTGSTEAFF
TRBV4-3,NA,TRBJ1-5,NA,TGCGCCAGCAGCCAAGATGTACAGCCAAATCAGCCCCAGCATTTT,CASSQDVQPNQPQHF
TRBV3-1/TRBV3-2,TRBD1,TRBJ1-1,NA,TGTGCCAGCAGCCAAGGGGTAGGGGGCAAAGCTTTCTTT,CASSQGVGGKAFF
TRBV6-6,TRBD2,TRBJ2-1,NA,TGTGCCAGCAGTTACTCGGGCGGGAGGCCTGGCGAGCAGTTCTTC,CASSYSGGRPGEQFF
TRBV29-1,TRBD2,TRBJ2-1,NA,TGCAGCGTTGAAGATGGCCAGCGGGAGGTAGGGGATGAGCAGTTCTTC,CSVEDGQREVGDEQFF
TRBV9,TRBD2,TRBJ2-3,NA,TGTGCCAGCAGCGTAGCGTCGGGACTAGCGGGAGTATCCCGCGCAGATACGCAGTATTTT,CASSVASGLAGVSRADTQYF
TRBV11-3,NA,TRBJ1-4,once,TGTGCCAGCAGTCTCCGCAGGGCCACTAATGAAAAACTGTTTTTT,CASSLRRATNEKLFF
TRBV18,TRBD1,TRBJ1-1,NA,TGTGCCAGCTCATTCGGACAGGCCTACACTGAAGCTTTCTTT,CASSFGQAYTEAFF
TRBV6-2/TRBV6-3,NA,TRBJ1-5,NA,TGTGCCAGCAGTTACTCTCCGAGGCCCTCAAATCAGCCCCAGCATTTT,CASSYSPRPSNQPQHF
TRBV29-1,NA,TRBJ2-3,NA,TGCAGCGCTGACGAAGGGGGCACAGATACGCAGTATTTT,CSADEGGTDTQYF
TRBV11-2,NA,TRBJ2-1,NA,TGTGCCAGCAGCCATAGCGGTGGCAGCTCCTACAATGAGCAGTTCTTC,CASSHSGGSSYNEQFF
TRBV7-9,TRBD1,TRBJ2-2,NA,TGTGCCAGCAGCCCCAGAGACAGGGCGGCCGGGGAGCTGTTTTTT,CASSPRDRAAGELFF
TRBV7-2,NA,TRBJ1-2,NA,TGTGCCAGCAGCCTTACCTCGGGTCCCTATGGCTACACCTTC,CASSLTSGPYGYTF
TRBV2,NA,TRBJ1-4,NA,TGTGCCAGCAGTGAAATCAGGACTAATGAAAAACTGTTTTTT,CASSEIRTNEKLFF
TRBV30,NA,TRBJ2-5,NA,TGTGCCTGGAGTACGCTAAAAGAGACCCAGTACTTC,CAWSTLKETQYF
TRBV24-1,TRBD2,TRBJ2-2,NA,TGTGCCACCCACCCGGGGGGATTCGGTACCGGGGAGCTGTTTTTT,CATHPGGFGTGELFF
TRBV30,TRBD1,TRBJ1-6,NA,TGTGCCTGGAGTCTGGGGACAGGGAACTCACCCCTCCACTTT,CAWSLGTGNSPLHF
TRBV7-2,TRBD1,TRBJ1-2,NA,TGTGCCAGCAGCTTATCGCAGGGGGCCGTCTATGGCTACACCTTC,CASSLSQGAVYGYTF
TRBV11-2,NA,TRBJ2-2,once,TGTGCCAGCAGCTTAGTGGGCAGGAGGGGAACCGGGGAGCTGTTTTTT,CASSLVGRRGTGELFF
TRBV7-2,NA,TRBJ2-2,NA,TGTGCCAGCAGCACCTACACGGGGTCCGGGGAGCTGTTTTTT,CASSTYTGSGELFF
TRBV19,TRBD1,TRBJ1-5,NA,TGTGCCAGTAGTCCCAGAGCGGACAGGAATCAGCCCCAGCATTTT,CASSPRADRNQPQHF
TRBV2,NA,TRBJ1-2,NA,TGTGCCAGCAGTGTTAATCGGGCGGCGGGGTATGGCTACACCTTC,CASSVNRAAGYGYTF
TRBV12-5,NA,TRBJ2-1,NA,TGTGCTAGTGGTTTGGGGACACTCAATGAGCAGTTCTTC,CASGLGTLNEQFF
TRBV5-1,NA,TRBJ2-2,NA,TGCGCCAGCAGCATAACCGGGACTTCCCTCCGACCCGGGGAGCTGTTTTTT,CASSITGTSLRPGELFF
TRBV29-1,NA,TRBJ1-1,few,TGCAGCGTTCATGGACTCAGAAAGAACACTGAAGCTTTCTTT,CSVHGLRKNTEAFF
TRBV2,NA,TRBJ1-2,few,TGTGCCAGCAGTGAAAGGTGGACTCTCTATGGCTACACCTTC,CASSERWTLYGYTF
TRBV7-7,TRBD1,TRBJ2-5,NA,TGTGCCAGCAGCTTAGGGACAGGGCAAGAGACCCAGTACTTC,CASSLGTGQETQYF
TRBV5-5,NA,TRBJ1-6,NA,TGTGCCAGCATCGACGGGAGCTCCTATAATTCACCCCTCCACTTT,CASIDGSSYNSPLHF
TRBV11-3,TRBD1,TRBJ1-6,NA,TGTGCCAGCAGCTCACCGCGCACAGGGGGGCTCCACTTT,CASSSPRTGGLHF